The rows below give T cell receptor beta chains drawn from one sample of a study of shared clonotypes between healthy human individuals. Data came from immunoSEQ multiplex PCR; TCRdb stores just in-frame clones and leaves some out. The profile shows 2 million to 3 million clones, approximately 93% of them singletons. Specimen: naive CD4+ T cells from PBMCs. These receptors were taken from a man younger than 35 in good health. Some clones in this sample may be carry-over from other donors' samples. Each CDR3 is given with its conserved first and last residue. The D gene is left open where the match is weak.

CDR3 protein,CDR3 DNA,V gene,J gene,D gene
CASSIQLADEQYF,TGTGCCAGTAGTATACAACTAGCGGACGAGCAGTACTTC,TRBV19,TRBJ2-7,TRBD2
CASSLAYRSSGNTIYF,TGCGCCAGCAGCTTGGCCTACAGGAGCTCTGGAAACACCATATATTTT,TRBV5-1,TRBJ1-3,.
CASSLGRDYEQYF,TGTGCCAGCAGCTTAGGCCGGGACTACGAGCAGTACTTC,TRBV7-2,TRBJ2-7,.
CASSYGRLNTEAFF,TGTGCCAGCAGTTACGGCAGGTTGAACACTGAAGCTTTCTTT,TRBV6-5,TRBJ1-1,.
CSVEQGTNTEAFF,TGCAGCGTTGAACAGGGTACGAACACTGAAGCTTTCTTT,TRBV29-1,TRBJ1-1,.
CASKVTATYNEQFF,TGTGCCAGCAAGGTTACAGCAACCTACAATGAGCAGTTCTTC,TRBV6-1,TRBJ2-1,.
CASSHRDRGNTGELFF,TGCGCCAGCAGCCACCGGGACAGGGGAAACACCGGGGAGCTGTTTTTT,TRBV5-1,TRBJ2-2,TRBD1
CASSRPNMYEQYF,TGTGCCAGCAGCCGCCCGAACATGTACGAGCAGTACTTC,TRBV7-6,TRBJ2-7,.
CASNNEGLDYGYTF,TGTGCCAGCAATAATGAGGGACTGGACTATGGCTACACCTTC,TRBV2,TRBJ1-2,.
CASKGLLETQYF,TGTGCCAGCAAGGGCCTCCTGGAGACCCAGTACTTC,TRBV2,TRBJ2-5,.
CASSGRIAGAPETQYF,TGTGCCAGCTCAGGGAGGATAGCGGGAGCCCCCGAGACCCAGTACTTC,TRBV18,TRBJ2-5,TRBD2
CASSPSLITGELFF,TGTGCCAGCTCACCTAGCCTAATCACCGGGGAGCTGTTTTTT,TRBV18,TRBJ2-2,.